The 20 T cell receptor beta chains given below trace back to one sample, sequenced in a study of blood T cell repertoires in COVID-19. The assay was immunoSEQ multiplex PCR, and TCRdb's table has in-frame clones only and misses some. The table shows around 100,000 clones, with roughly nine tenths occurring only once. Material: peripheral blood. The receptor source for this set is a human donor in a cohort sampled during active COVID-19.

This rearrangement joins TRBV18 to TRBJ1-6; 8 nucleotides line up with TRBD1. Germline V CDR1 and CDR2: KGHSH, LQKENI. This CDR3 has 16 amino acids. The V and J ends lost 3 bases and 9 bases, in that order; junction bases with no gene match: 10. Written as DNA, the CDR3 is TGTGCCAGCTCACCTGAAGGACAGGGAATCTCTTCACCCCTCCACTTT. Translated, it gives CASSPEGQGISSPLHF.

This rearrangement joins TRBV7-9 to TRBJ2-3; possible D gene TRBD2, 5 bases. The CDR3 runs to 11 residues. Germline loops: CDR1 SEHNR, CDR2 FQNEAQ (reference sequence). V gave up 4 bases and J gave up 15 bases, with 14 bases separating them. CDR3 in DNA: TGTGCCAGCAGCTCTACTAGAGGAAACTATTTT. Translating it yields CASSSTRGNYF.

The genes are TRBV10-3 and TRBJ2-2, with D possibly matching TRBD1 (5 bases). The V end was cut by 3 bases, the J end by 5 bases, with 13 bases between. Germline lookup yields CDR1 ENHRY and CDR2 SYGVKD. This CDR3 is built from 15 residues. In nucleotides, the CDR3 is TGTGCCATCAGTGAAGGGGTGGTTGGGACCGGGGAGCTGTTTTTT. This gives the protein CAISEGVVGTGELFF.

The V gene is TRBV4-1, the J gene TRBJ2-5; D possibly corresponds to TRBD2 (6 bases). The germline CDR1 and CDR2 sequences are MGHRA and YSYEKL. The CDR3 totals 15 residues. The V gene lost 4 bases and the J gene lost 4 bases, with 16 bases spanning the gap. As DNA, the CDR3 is TGCGCCAGCAGCCGCCCCGGGAGTACTTTAGAGACCCAGTACTTC. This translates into CASSRPGSTLETQYF.

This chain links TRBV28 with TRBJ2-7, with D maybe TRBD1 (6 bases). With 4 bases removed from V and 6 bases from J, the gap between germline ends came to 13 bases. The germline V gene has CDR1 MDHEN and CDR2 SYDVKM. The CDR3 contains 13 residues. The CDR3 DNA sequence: TGTGCCAGCAGTTCGCAGGGGTCGGGCGAGCAGTACTTC. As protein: CASSSQGSGEQYF. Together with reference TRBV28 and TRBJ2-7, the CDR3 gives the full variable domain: DVKVTQSSRYLVKRTGEKVFLECVQDMDHENMFWYRQDPGLGLRLIYFSYDVKMKEKGDIPEGYSVSREKKERFSLILESASTNQTSMYLCASSSQGSGEQYFGPGTRLTVT.

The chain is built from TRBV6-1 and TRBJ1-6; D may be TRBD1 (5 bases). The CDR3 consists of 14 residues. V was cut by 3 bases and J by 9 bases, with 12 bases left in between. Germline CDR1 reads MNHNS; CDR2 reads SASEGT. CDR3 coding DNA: TGTGCCAGCAGTGAGGGCAGGGCTGGTTCACCCCTCCACTTT. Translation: CASSEGRAGSPLHF.

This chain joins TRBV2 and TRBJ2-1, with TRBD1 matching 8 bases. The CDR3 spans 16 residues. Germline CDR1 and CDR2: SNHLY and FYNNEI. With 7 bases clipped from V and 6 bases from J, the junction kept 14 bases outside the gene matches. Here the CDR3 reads CASTPDRGVYGNEQFF. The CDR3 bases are TGTGCCAGCACCCCCGACAGGGGCGTATACGGCAATGAGCAGTTCTTC.

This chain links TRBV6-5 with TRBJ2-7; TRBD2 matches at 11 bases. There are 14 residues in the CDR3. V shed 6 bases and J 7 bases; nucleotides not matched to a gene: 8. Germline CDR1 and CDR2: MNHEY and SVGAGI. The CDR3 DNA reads TGTGCCAGCAGCTTTAGCGGGGGGGCGGAAGAGCAGTACTTC. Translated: CASSFSGGAEEQYF.

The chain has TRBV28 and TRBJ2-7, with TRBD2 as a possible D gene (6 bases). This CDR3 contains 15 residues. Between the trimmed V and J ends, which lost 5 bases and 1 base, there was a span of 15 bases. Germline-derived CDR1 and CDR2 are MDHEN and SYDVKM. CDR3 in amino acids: CASSVPGLQSYEQYF. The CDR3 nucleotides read TGTGCCAGCAGTGTCCCGGGACTTCAATCCTACGAGCAGTACTTC. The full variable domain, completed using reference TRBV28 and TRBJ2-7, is DVKVTQSSRYLVKRTGEKVFLECVQDMDHENMFWYRQDPGLGLRLIYFSYDVKMKEKGDIPEGYSVSREKKERFSLILESASTNQTSMYLCASSVPGLQSYEQYFGPGTRLTVT.

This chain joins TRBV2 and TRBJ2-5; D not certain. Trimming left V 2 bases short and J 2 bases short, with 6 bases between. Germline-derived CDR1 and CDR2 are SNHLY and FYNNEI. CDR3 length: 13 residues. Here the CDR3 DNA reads TGTGCCAGCAGTGAACTGGAGCAAGAGACCCAGTACTTC. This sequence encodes CASSELEQETQYF.

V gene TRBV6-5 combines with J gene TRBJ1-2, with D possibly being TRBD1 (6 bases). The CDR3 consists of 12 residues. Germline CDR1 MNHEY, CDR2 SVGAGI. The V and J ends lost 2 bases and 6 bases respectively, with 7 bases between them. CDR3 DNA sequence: TGTGCCAGCAGTTACGGACAGAATGGCTACACCTTC. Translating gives CASSYGQNGYTF.

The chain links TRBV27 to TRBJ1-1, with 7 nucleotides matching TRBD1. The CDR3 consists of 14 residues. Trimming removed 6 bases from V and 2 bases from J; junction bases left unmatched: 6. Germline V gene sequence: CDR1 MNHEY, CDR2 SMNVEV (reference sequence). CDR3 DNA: TGTGCCAGCAGAGCAGGGGGGAAAAACACTGAAGCTTTCTTT. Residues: CASRAGGKNTEAFF.

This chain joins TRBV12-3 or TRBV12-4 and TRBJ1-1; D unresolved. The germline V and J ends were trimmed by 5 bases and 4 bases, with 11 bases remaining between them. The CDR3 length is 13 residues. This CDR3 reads CASSVLGGTEAFF. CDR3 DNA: TGTGCCAGCAGTGTACTCGGAGGCACTGAAGCTTTCTTT.

The chain's CDR3 is CASSRPGTGGYNEQFF. CDR3 nucleotide sequence: TGCGCCAGCAGCCGACCTGGAACGGGGGGTTACAATGAGCAGTTCTTC. V gene TRBV4-1 combines with J gene TRBJ2-1, with TRBD2 matching over 7 bases. The CDR3 covers 16 residues. Germline lookup yields CDR1 MGHRA and CDR2 YSYEKL. The V and J ends lost 4 bases and 4 bases, in that order; junction bases with no gene match: 10.

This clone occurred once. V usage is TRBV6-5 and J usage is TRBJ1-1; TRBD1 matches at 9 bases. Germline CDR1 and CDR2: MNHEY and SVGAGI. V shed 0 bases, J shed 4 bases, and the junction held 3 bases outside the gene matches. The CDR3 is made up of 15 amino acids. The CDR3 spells CASSYSRTGVTEAFF. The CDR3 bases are TGTGCCAGCAGTTACTCGAGGACAGGGGTCACTGAAGCTTTCTTT.

CDR3: CASSETSGGARLYNEQFF. DNA for the CDR3: TGTGCCAGCAGCGAGACTAGCGGGGGGGCCCGACTCTACAATGAGCAGTTCTTC. The chain employs TRBV7-3 and TRBJ2-1; 14 positions agree with TRBD2. Germline values: CDR1 SGHTA, CDR2 FQGTGA. The CDR3 has 18 amino acids. The ends lost 5 bases at V and 3 bases at J; junction bases unmatched: 9.

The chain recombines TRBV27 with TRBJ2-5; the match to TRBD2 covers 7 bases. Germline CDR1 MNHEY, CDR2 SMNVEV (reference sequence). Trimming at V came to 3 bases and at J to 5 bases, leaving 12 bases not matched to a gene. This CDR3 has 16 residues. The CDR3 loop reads CASSFSAGEVLETQYF. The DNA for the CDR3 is TGTGCCAGCAGTTTCTCGGCGGGGGAGGTTTTGGAGACCCAGTACTTC.

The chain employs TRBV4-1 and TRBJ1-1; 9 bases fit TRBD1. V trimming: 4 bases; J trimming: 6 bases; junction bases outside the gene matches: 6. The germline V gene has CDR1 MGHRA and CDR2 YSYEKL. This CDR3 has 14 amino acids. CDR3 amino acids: CASSRGQGISEAFF. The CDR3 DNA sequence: TGCGCCAGCAGCCGGGGACAGGGAATCTCTGAAGCTTTCTTT.

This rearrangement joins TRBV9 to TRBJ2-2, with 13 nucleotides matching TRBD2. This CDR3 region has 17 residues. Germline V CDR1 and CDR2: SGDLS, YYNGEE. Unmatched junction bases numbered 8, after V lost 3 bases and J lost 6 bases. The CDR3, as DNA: TGTGCCAGCAGCGCGGGACTAGCGGGGTTGGTCGCCGGGGAGCTGTTTTTT. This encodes CASSAGLAGLVAGELFF.

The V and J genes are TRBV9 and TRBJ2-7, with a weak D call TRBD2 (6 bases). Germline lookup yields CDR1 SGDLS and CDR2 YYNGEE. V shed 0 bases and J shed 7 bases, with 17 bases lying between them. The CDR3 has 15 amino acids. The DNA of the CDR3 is TGTGCCAGCAGCGTAGCCCCCCGGGACTCGGAAGAGCAGTACTTC. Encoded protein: CASSVAPRDSEEQYF.